The next 29 T cell receptor beta chains were all read from a single sample in a study of early T cells in non-severe SARS-CoV-2 infection. TCRdb re-called the 5' RACE reads with MiXCR, one entry per CDR3 protein. The sample has about 49,000 distinct CDR3 sequences; about an eighth are singletons. The sequencing input was whole blood. Source of these receptors: an adult who was a healthcare worker with PCR-confirmed SARS-CoV-2 infection or an uninfected control (not recorded which).

The V and J genes are TRBV9 and TRBJ1-3; weak D call: TRBD1 (6 bases). Germline V lookup: CDR1 SGDLS, CDR2 YYNGEE. The CDR3 has 16 amino acids. V lost 6 bases to trimming and J lost 0 bases, with 16 bases between them. CDR3 region: CASTLTGHDSGNTIYF. The CDR3 region has the DNA TGTGCCAGCACTTTGACAGGCCATGACTCTGGAAACACCATATATTTT.

This clonotype has a handful of counts. The chain carries TRBV6-5 and TRBJ1-2, with D unresolved. This CDR3 region has 12 residues. Looked up from germline, CDR1 is MNHEY and CDR2 is SVGAGI. Trimming removed 6 bases at V and 7 bases at J, with 12 bases between. CDR3 region: CASSQDGFGYTF. The CDR3 region has the DNA TGTGCCAGCAGCCAGGACGGGTTTGGCTACACCTTC.

This clonotype was seen more than once but under ten times. V gene TRBV29-1 combines with J gene TRBJ2-3; D is ambiguous. V lost 7 bases and J 7 bases, leaving 9 bases between the germline ends. Germline CDR1 SQVTM, CDR2 ANQGSEA. This CDR3 region has 10 residues. The CDR3 DNA reads as TGCAGCGCCGGTTTGAATACGCAGTATTTT. Translation gives CSAGLNTQYF.

The V and J genes are TRBV5-6 and TRBJ2-2; D remains unclear. V shed 0 bases and J shed 3 bases, with 6 bases lying between them. The CDR3 loop spans 14 amino acids. The germline CDR1 and CDR2 sequences are SGHDT and YYEEEE. CDR3 sequence reads: CASSLESYTGELFF. For the CDR3, the DNA is TGTGCCAGCAGCTTGGAGAGCTACACCGGGGAGCTGTTTTTT.

This clonotype was detected many times. CDR3 amino acids: CASSSLGGGYTF. The DNA for the CDR3 is TGTGCCAGCAGTTCATTGGGTGGTGGCTACACCTTC. V gene TRBV2 combines with J gene TRBJ1-2; D remains unclear. This CDR3 region has 12 residues. Between the trimmed V and J ends, which lost 5 bases and 7 bases, there was a span of 11 bases. Germline V gene data show CDR1 as SNHLY and CDR2 as FYNNEI.

The chain carries TRBV5-1 and TRBJ2-6; the D gene is possibly TRBD1 (6 bases). The length of the CDR3 is 15 residues. V was cut by 5 bases and J by 1 base, with 10 bases left in between. Germline V gene lookup returns CDR1 SGHRS and CDR2 YFSETQ. CDR3 in DNA: TGCGCCAGCAGACAGGGCGGATCTGGGGCCAACGTCCTGACTTTC. It is translated as CASRQGGSGANVLTF. Combining the CDR3 with reference TRBV5-1 and TRBJ2-6 gives the whole variable domain KAGVTQTPRYLIKTRGQQVTLSCSPISGHRSVSWYQQTPGQGLQFLFEYFSETQRNKGNFPGRFSGRQFSNSRSEMNVSTLELGDSALYLCASRQGGSGANVLTFGAGSRLTVL.

This clonotype has at least ten counts. The gene calls are TRBV6-2 or TRBV6-3 and TRBJ1-5, with 7 bases that match TRBD1. After removal of 4 bases from V and 9 bases from J, the junction contained 9 bases not matched to a gene. Germline-derived CDR1 and CDR2 are MNHEY and SVGEGT. The CDR3 covers 14 residues. The CDR3 region has the DNA TGTGCCAGCAGTTGGGGGACAGCCACTTCGCCCCAGCATTTT. This codes for CASSWGTATSPQHF.

The CDR3 loop reads CASSFLAPPGELFF. For the CDR3, the DNA is TGTGCCAGCAGCTTCCTGGCCCCACCCGGGGAGCTGTTTTTT. The genes are TRBV11-2 and TRBJ2-2; no definite D call. This CDR3 contains 14 residues. The ends were cut back, 3 bases at V and 6 bases at J, with 11 bases in the middle. Germline values: CDR1 SGHAT, CDR2 FQNNGV. Supplemented by reference TRBV11-2 and TRBJ2-2, the full variable domain reads EAGVAQSPRYKIIEKRQSVAFWCNPISGHATLYWYQQILGQGPKLLIQFQNNGVVDDSQLPKDRFSAERLKGVDSTLKIQPAKLEDSAVYLCASSFLAPPGELFFGEGSRLTVL.

This clonotype appeared a few times. The chain uses TRBV14 and TRBJ1-6; D ambiguous. V was trimmed by 1 base and J by 7 bases, leaving 8 bases between them. Per germline, CDR1 SGHDN and CDR2 FVKESK. The CDR3 covers 14 residues. The CDR3 DNA follows: TGTGCCAGCAGCCAAGCGTTGTTAAATTCACCCCTCCACTTT. It specifies CASSQALLNSPLHF.

This clonotype appeared a few times. This rearrangement joins TRBV27 to TRBJ2-2; D is ambiguous. The CDR3 is 16 residues long. Germline V gives CDR1 MNHEY, CDR2 SMNVEV (reference sequence). Trimming stripped 2 bases from V and 1 base from J, with 11 bases between. CDR3 coding DNA: TGTGCCAGCAGTTTAGTGGGCAGGAAGAACACCGGGGAGCTGTTTTTT. This translates into CASSLVGRKNTGELFF.

This clonotype was seen only a few times. Sequence at one end of the junction differs from germline and may be a read error. V gene TRBV2 combines with J gene TRBJ2-5; D is unclear. Germline CDR1 reads SNHLY; CDR2 reads FYNNEI. The CDR3 covers 14 residues. The CDR3 here is CASREGQFQETQYF. The CDR3 DNA reads TGTGCCAGCAGAGAAGGGCAGTTTCAAGAGACCCAGTACTTC.

About this clonotype itself: One junction end does not reproduce the germline sequence, and a read error may be involved. This sequence joins TRBV18 and TRBJ1-2, with D perhaps TRBD1 (5 bases). The germline gives CDR1 KGHSH, CDR2 LQKENI. The CDR3 runs to 15 residues. The CDR3 DNA reads TGTGCCAGCTCCCCCCGGGGGGGGTTCAACTTTGGCTACACCTTC. Translation: CASSPRGGFNFGYTF.

This clonotype has only a few counts. The chain employs TRBV20-1 and TRBJ1-2; D uncertain. The V end was cut by 3 bases, the J end by 8 bases, with 10 bases between. From germline, CDR1 is DFQATT and CDR2 SNEGSKA (reference sequence). This CDR3 is built from 11 residues. The CDR3 reads CSARTSRGYTF. DNA for the CDR3: TGCAGTGCTAGGACCAGCAGAGGCTACACCTTC.

The rearrangement links TRBV4-3 to TRBJ2-5, with 12 bases aligning to TRBD2. After removal of 0 bases from V and 0 bases from J, the junction contained 2 bases not matched to a gene. The CDR3 runs 17 residues. Germline assignment: CDR1 LGHNA and CDR2 YSLEER. CDR3 residues: CASSQDWTSGNQETQYF. The DNA of the CDR3 is TGCGCCAGCAGCCAAGACTGGACTAGCGGGAACCAAGAGACCCAGTACTTC.

This clonotype appeared a few times. CDR3 sequence (DNA): TGCAGCGTCCAGCTCGGGACGGCTTCCTACGAGCAGTACTTC. Translation: CSVQLGTASYEQYF. V gene TRBV29-1 combines with J gene TRBJ2-7; D possibly uses TRBD1 or TRBD2 (5 bases each). Trimming stripped 6 bases from V and 1 base from J, with 16 bases between. Germline CDR1 is SQVTM and CDR2 is ANQGSEA. The CDR3 is made up of 14 amino acids.

This clonotype has a count of ten or more. The rearrangement links TRBV7-9 to TRBJ1-1; no clear D. The CDR3 length is 14 residues. The germline V and J ends were trimmed by 4 bases and 7 bases, with 16 bases remaining between them. The V gene's germline CDR1 is SEHNR and CDR2 FQNEAQ (reference sequence). The CDR3: CASSSGPGVIEAFF. CDR3 DNA: TGTGCCAGCAGCTCCGGACCGGGTGTGATTGAAGCTTTCTTT.

CDR3 DNA sequence: TGTGCCAGCAGTTCTCAGGGCCTAGCCAAAAACATTCAGTACTTC. It encodes CASSSQGLAKNIQYF. This chain joins TRBV5-8 and TRBJ2-4; the D gene is possibly TRBD1 (5 bases). Deletions cut 5 bases from V and 0 bases from J, with 12 bases between. The germline V gene encodes CDR1 SGHTS and CDR2 YDEGEE. This CDR3 has 15 residues.

This clonotype was seen more than once but under ten times. The chain carries TRBV12-3 or TRBV12-4 and TRBJ1-1; TRBD1 matches at 9 bases. This CDR3 contains 14 residues. Losses at the gene ends were 6 bases for V and 3 bases for J; bases not matched to a gene: 5. The CDR3: CASSSTGGYTEAFF. The CDR3 DNA reads as TGTGCCAGCAGCTCGACAGGGGGGTACACTGAAGCTTTCTTT.

J is TRBJ2-7 and V is TRBV27; a weak D match, TRBD1 (6 bases). V shed 2 bases and J shed 2 bases, with 7 bases lying between them. CDR1 is MNHEY, CDR2 SMNVEV, per germline (reference sequence). The CDR3 is 13 amino acids. Written as DNA, the CDR3 is TGTGCCAGCAGTTTAAGACAGGCCTACGAGCAGTACTTC. The encoded protein is CASSLRQAYEQYF.

A note on this clonotype: In this CDR3 the conserved last residue, phenylalanine or tryptophan, is missing, so a read error is likely. The CDR3 sequence: CASSRGGLETQYL. The CDR3 DNA follows: TGTGCCAGCAGTAGAGGGGGGCTAGAGACCCAGTACCTC. The rearrangement uses TRBV5-4 and TRBJ2-5, with D perhaps being TRBD1 or TRBD2 (6 bases each). CDR3 length: 13 amino acids. The germline V gene encodes CDR1 SGHNT and CDR2 YYREEE (reference sequence). Between the trimmed V and J ends, which lost 5 bases and 4 bases, there was a span of 12 bases.

This clonotype was observed many times. This rearrangement joins TRBV7-9 to TRBJ2-1, with D unclear. There are 14 residues in the CDR3. Germline CDR1 is SEHNR and CDR2 is FQNEAQ (reference sequence). Trimming removed 4 bases at V and 2 bases at J, with 9 bases between. CDR3 sequence reads: CASSSGGTYNEQFF. CDR3 DNA sequence: TGTGCCAGCAGCTCCGGTGGCACCTACAATGAGCAGTTCTTC.

This clonotype was counted at least ten times. The V gene is TRBV5-4, the J gene TRBJ2-7; 13 bases line up with TRBD2. Trimming removed 4 bases from V and 2 bases from J; junction bases left unmatched: 6. CDR1 is SGHNT and CDR2 is YYREEE in the germline V gene (reference sequence). CDR3 length: 16 residues. CDR3 loop: CASSETSGGPAYEQYF. For the CDR3, the DNA is TGTGCCAGCAGCGAGACTAGCGGGGGGCCGGCCTACGAGCAGTACTTC.

This clonotype was seen a few times. CDR3 sequence (DNA): TGTGCCAGCAGCTCAGGGGGGCTCCTCTATGGCTACACCTTC. The encoded protein is CASSSGGLLYGYTF. This chain uses TRBV5-5 with TRBJ1-2; 7 nucleotides align to TRBD1. CDR1 is SGHKS, CDR2 YYEKEE, per germline (reference sequence). The CDR3 extends over 14 amino acids. The trim removed 3 bases at V and 4 bases at J, leaving 6 bases unmatched.

The sample holds many counts of this clonotype. The V gene is TRBV7-3, the J gene TRBJ2-2, with a weak D call TRBD1 (5 bases). The CDR3 loop spans 14 amino acids. Germline lookup yields CDR1 SGHTA and CDR2 FQGTGA. V was shortened by 3 bases and J by 3 bases, with 8 bases between the two germline ends. The CDR3 coding sequence is TGTGCCAGCAGCTTCGACAGCTACACCGGGGAGCTGTTTTTT. It is translated as CASSFDSYTGELFF.

This chain connects TRBV7-3 to TRBJ2-5; unclear D gene. The CDR3 consists of 14 residues. V was trimmed by 5 bases and J by 4 bases, leaving 14 bases between them. Germline CDR1 reads SGHTA; CDR2 reads FQGTGA. Here the CDR3 reads CASSPDSAGETQYF. Here the CDR3 DNA reads TGTGCCAGCAGCCCCGACTCGGCAGGAGAGACCCAGTACTTC. Filled out from reference TRBV7-3 and TRBJ2-5, the complete variable domain reads GAGVSQTPSNKVTEKGKYVELRCDPISGHTALYWYRQSLGQGPEFLIYFQGTGAADDSGLPNDRFFAVRPEGSVSTLKIQRTERGDSAVYLCASSPDSAGETQYFGPGTRLLVL.

This chain links TRBV27 with TRBJ2-7; 10 bases map to TRBD2. The J segment lost 3 bases and the V segment lost 5 bases, leaving 7 bases of the junction unmatched. The CDR3 consists of 15 residues. The germline gives CDR1 MNHEY, CDR2 SMNVEV (reference sequence). The CDR3 DNA reads TGTGCCAGCAGTGAAGCCGGGACTAGCGACTACGAGCAGTACTTC. It specifies CASSEAGTSDYEQYF.

There are a few counts of this clonotype. The chain is built from TRBV6-1 and TRBJ2-2, with 12 bases fitting TRBD2. Germline CDR1 and CDR2: MNHNS and SASEGT. This CDR3 spans 14 amino acids. Trimming took 4 bases from V and 7 from J; bases not matched to a gene: 1. This chain's CDR3 is CASSGLAGVGELFF. The CDR3 DNA is TGTGCCAGCAGTGGACTAGCGGGGGTCGGGGAGCTGTTTTTT.

The chain is built from TRBV12-3 or TRBV12-4 and TRBJ2-2; unclear D gene. Trimming took off 6 bases at V and 6 bases at J, with 11 bases between the two ends. This CDR3 has 13 amino acids. Written as DNA, the CDR3 is TGTGCCAGCAGCCCAGGCAGCGCCGGGGAGCTGTTTTTT. This encodes CASSPGSAGELFF.

The table lists this clonotype with many counts. V usage is TRBV27 and J usage is TRBJ2-3; D might be TRBD1 (6 bases). Trimming removed 4 bases at V and 5 bases at J, with 13 bases between. Germline V gives CDR1 MNHEY, CDR2 SMNVEV (reference sequence). The CDR3 runs 14 residues. The CDR3 sequence: CASSSYRDQDTQYF. The CDR3 coding sequence is TGTGCCAGCAGTTCTTACAGGGACCAAGATACGCAGTATTTT.